Sequencing of this T cell receptor beta chain was carried out in a study of cytomegalovirus exposure and HLA in healthy donors (dated by TCRdb to 2015 to 2018). Background for the entire study: An earlier analysis of a few hundred of the donors reported approximately 300 Gb of sequence data and 95 million to 140 million unique TCR beta sequences obtained from some 170 million T cells. The study used immunosequencing to profile the T cell repertoires of approximately 690 subjects and linked those repertoires to cytomegalovirus serostatus. A later genetic analysis took genome-wide SNP genotypes for about three fifths of the roughly 700 donors and used that subset as a discovery cohort. A later analysis re-analyzed previously published TCR beta repertoires from 600 to 850 donors and added high-resolution HLA genotyping to study TCR occurrence patterns. Among several hundred genotyped donors of the cohort, an average of around 250,000 unique TCR beta nucleotide sequences was sequenced per donor, of which 15% to 20% were non-productive. Five DR-DQ haplotypes were handled as single units for association and clustering, since linkage in the cohort was strong. Donor age, sex, ethnicity and CMV serostatus were compiled together with the repertoire data. An earlier analysis of several hundred of the donors applied high-throughput TCR beta sequencing to assess whether each TCR beta V gene segment acted as functional or pseudogenic. All discovery cohort repertoires had been generated on a single sequencing platform. To predict cytomegalovirus infection status, the study brought together high-throughput TCR immunosequencing, statistical association of individual TCRs with disease status, and machine learning. Of the 300 to 400 genotyped donors, about 80% fell in the genetic ancestry cluster associated with self-reported Caucasian donors. A separate validation cohort of over 95 different subjects was used in addition to the roughly 720-subject first cohort. Typing coverage varied by locus: about 629-640 donors for A, B, C, DRB1 and DQB1; roughly 560 for DQA1; some 610 for DPA1; 450 to 480 for DPB1. In the later analysis, no new phenotypic data were used to find candidate immune exposures; instead, reliance was placed on TCR beta sequences and their occurrence across donors. The aim of the study was to test whether cataloging public T cell receptors could identify signatures of past pathogen exposure. An early release that covered roughly 600 HLA-typed donors contained 300 to 350 gigabases of sequencing data and around 85 million unique TCR sequences. Both class I and class II loci were covered by HLA typing, at four-digit resolution. The paper's findings and limits, for the study overall: When HLA alleles, especially DR and DQ, strongly co-occurred, TCR associations were difficult to assign to individual alleles. A later analysis associated about 16,000 TCR beta sequences with specific HLA alleles at a false discovery rate of 0.05. The earlier analysis of approximately 540 of the donors excluded 15 to 20 rarely observed V segments, including chromosome 9 orphons, because counts were too low. Most CMV-associated TCR beta chains appeared to be HLA-restricted in a later analysis, and the HLA associations seemed to be driven largely by CMV exposure. The cohort was sequenced for TCR beta chains only, and without alpha or paired-chain data the features that could be detected were limited. A later genetic analysis reported fewer N-insertions in productive TCRs among donors in an Asian-associated ancestry cluster than the roughly 720-donor mean. For the cohort, immune exposure information was limited to CMV serostatus. The authors suggested that the approach could potentially be generalized to other disease states and immunological phenotypes. The study listed 164 TCR beta chains as associated with cytomegalovirus. In a later analysis, the rate of TCR association differed among HLA loci, with DRB1 alleles having the most associated TCRs and HLA-C alleles having the fewest. Most TCR sequences were observed very rarely across donors, whereas some public TCRs were present in many individuals. Sequencing depth was assumed to be roughly uniform across donors in the presence/absence analyses, though that assumption may not hold. An association between a missense DCLRE1C variant and V-gene and J-gene trimming of TCR beta chains was found in a later genetic analysis and replicated in an independent cohort. Correlated functional status among segregating V segments might reflect linkage disequilibrium, but an unknown experimental factor could not be ruled out. Because HLA typing was missing for some donors at each locus, association tests included only the typed subset. A later analysis found that HLA-associated TCR beta chains were more clonally expanded and had lower generation probabilities than equally common non-associated chains. Three of the identified cytomegalovirus-associated TCR beta chains were confirmed in vitro to be specific for cytomegalovirus antigens. In an earlier analysis of some 500 of the donors, most TCR beta V segments were observed in productive rearrangements about 87% or about 30% of the time, broadly matching IMGT annotations. The classifier was reported to diagnose cytomegalovirus status with high specificity and sensitivity in both the original and validation cohorts. In a later analysis, several top co-occurrence clusters were reported to appear linked to parvovirus B19, influenza, CMV and Epstein-Barr virus. A group of highly shared sequence variants was considered likely to be a technical artifact of the sequencing pipeline. Some IMGT-functional V segments, including TRBV6-2 and TRBV6-3, could not be distinguished by the 87-base-pair reads and were therefore excluded. A further reported finding was that TCR beta sequences accurately predicted the HLA-A and HLA-B alleles for most subjects in the first cohort.

This clone has just one count. The clone's antigen remains unknown. Base quality data are lacking; no much larger clone is found one base away. Via the germline V gene, CDR1 is MDHEN and CDR2 SYDVKM. The CDR3 runs 15 residues from the cysteine to the phenylalanine. Kept here is only the CDR3 DNA, which spans 45 bases and is read in frame from base 1. Trimming leaves V shorter by 5 bases and J shorter by 4 bases, with the junction holding 5 bases beyond the gene matches. The cohort comprised some 700 healthy bone marrow donors. At the time of sampling, every cohort member was nominally healthy, though immune exposures that went unrecorded were likely present. The donor was CMV seronegative and was included in the group of a few hundred seronegative cohort members. A peripheral blood sample was collected from each donor, and TCR beta sequencing was performed on peripheral blood mononuclear cells. The Qiagen DNeasy Blood Extraction Kit was used to extract genomic DNA from the blood cell samples.

Preparation of the library involved the immunoSEQ multiplex PCR assay. The multiplex PCR relied on a mix of 60 forward primers for TCR Vbeta segments and 13 reverse primers for TCR Jbeta segments. A multiplex PCR assay on genomic DNA amplified the CDR3 region of rearranged TCR beta genes. The amplified TCR beta libraries were sequenced on the Illumina HiSeq System as 87-base-pair reads. Turning to the authors' computational methods: A later analysis tallied around 80 million unique TCR beta chains across the 610 or so repertoires, and 10 million to 11 million of those chains were shared by two or more donors. To remove PCR and sequencing errors, raw reads were error-corrected and collapsed into unique sequences using a nearest-neighbor algorithm that merged closely related sequences. CDR3 sequences were aligned to IMGT reference sequences to assign V, D and J gene segments. Each retained sequence needed at least a six-nucleotide match to both a V gene segment and a J gene segment. A rearrangement counted as productive if the CDR3 had no stop codons and remained in frame with V and J, and every other rearrangement counted as non-productive. Following IMGT convention, CDR3 was defined as the stretch from the second conserved V-encoded cysteine up to the conserved J-encoded phenylalanine. The earlier analysis of about 530 of the donors excluded any sequence lacking an unambiguous match to a single V gene segment. In an earlier analysis of approximately 590 of the donors, V segments were called functional above 56.7% productive rearrangements and were called segregating when the between-donor standard deviation exceeded 5%. To diagnose cytomegalovirus status from the catalog of TCR beta chain sequences, a statistical classification framework was built. A later analysis assigned V and J genes by comparing TCR nucleotide sequences with IMGT/GENE-DB human TR gene sequences. Using the TCRdist pipeline, a later analysis assigned CDR3 sequences along with most-parsimonious VDJ recombination scenarios. In a later analysis, every TCR beta chain was defined by the combination of its CDR3 amino acid sequence and its V-gene family, and reads without a unique V-gene family were dropped. In a later analysis, 450 to 600 highly shared, low-generation-probability nucleotide sequences were removed to address suspected cross-contamination and a sequencing artifact. A later analysis calculated a clonal expansion index for each public chain from normalized within-repertoire ranks of inferred template counts. Generation probabilities in a later analysis came from a VDJ recombination model fitted to out-of-frame rearrangements, and those results were checked against IGoR. In a later analysis, hypergeometric tests were used to score TCR-TCR, TCR-HLA and TCR-CMV co-occurrence, with a repertoire-size bias correction applied to TCR pairs. In a later analysis, false discovery rates were estimated by permuting HLA or CMV assignments 20 times. A later analysis grouped co-occurring TCRs with DBSCAN, adding TCRdist sequence similarity when clustering within HLA-allele-positive subsets. For co-occurrence clustering, repertoires with fewer than 30,000 or more than 120,000 public chains were excluded, along with about five repertoires with anomalous nucleotide sharing. This is the immuneACCESS table as TCRdb keeps it, with only in-frame sequences that have V and J called. A part of the clones is gone; compared with another copy, unresolved V genes explain less than half, and the rest is unexplained. The V and J calls and clone size are taken from that table; D and trimming were inferred from the DNA. The sample table shows over 55,000 clones, and around 83% are seen once. The top ten clones comprise about 1.5% of the sample.

This chain joins TRBV28 to TRBJ2-3; 11 junctional bases match TRBD1. This receptor was obtained from a man between 40 and 49 years old in good health and CMV-seronegative. The sequencing sample was made of PBMCs. The CDR3 region reads CASSPPGQGADTQYF. The DNA is as follows: TGTGCCAGCAGTCCTCCGGGACAGGGGGCAGATACGCAGTATTTT.